This TCR beta chain was sequenced for a study of metastatic and nonmetastatic thyroid tumors. Study as a whole: Repertoire data that came from the blood and tumor or nodule tissue of malignant and benign thyroid patients were compared.

Original processing notes: What underpinned the distant-metastasis classifier for papillary thyroid cancer was the set of CDR3 differences across clinicopathological groups. TCRdb re-clonotyped the PCR reads through MiXCR. The V and J calls shown here were made by TCRdb, not taken from the authors' results. Of approximately 44,000 clones in the sample, approximately 25% were seen once. Germline CDR1 and CDR2: MDHEN and SYDVKM. This CDR3 is 17 amino acids long. Every patient underwent thyroid surgery untreated. Of note for this clone: The antigen remains undetermined. At one boundary the junction diverges from the germline segment, which might be a read error.

Study results and limitations: It was reported that TCR beta diversity was significantly higher in malignant thyroid tumors than benign nodules, in blood and tumor.

The chain links TRBV28 to TRBJ2-1; TRBD1 or TRBD2 may be the D gene (5 bases each). Sequencing was carried out using tumor tissue. The receptor was derived from a female donor with papillary thyroid cancer or a benign thyroid nodule (not recorded which). Some clones in this sample may be carry-over from other donors' samples. The DNA of the CDR3 is TGTGCAAGCAGTCCCATCCCGGGACGGAGATCCTACAATGAGCAGTTCTTC. This codes for CASSPIPGRRSYNEQFF. The whole variable domain, filled in from reference TRBV28 and TRBJ2-1, reads DVKVTQSSRYLVKRTGEKVFLECVQDMDHENMFWYRQDPGLGLRLIYFSYDVKMKEKGDIPEGYSVSREKKERFSLILESASTNQTSMYLCASSPIPGRRSYNEQFFGPGTRLTVL.